This T cell receptor beta chain came from a study of blood T cell repertoires in COVID-19. Measured with immunoSEQ multiplex PCR; TCRdb has only the in-frame clones, and not every one. The sample has about 160,000 clones; 65% to 90% are singletons. With 6 bases removed from V and 3 bases from J, the gap between germline ends came to 11 bases. This CDR3 comprises 13 residues. Germline V CDR1 and CDR2: MNHEY, SVGAGI. The sequencing input was peripheral blood. The chain has TRBV6-5 and TRBJ1-2, with D uncertain. This TCR derives from a woman between 40 and 55 years old with COVID-19, enrolled during active disease. In nucleotides, the CDR3 is TGTGCCAGCAGCCCGGGATCGGACTATGGCTACACCTTC. Protein: CASSPGSDYGYTF.